The clone carrying this T cell receptor beta chain has more than one count but fewer than ten. The germline V gene has CDR1 KGHSH and CDR2 LQKENI. The CDR3 sequence is 14 residues long. Trimming removed 2 bases at V and 8 bases at J, with 10 bases between. This sample was included in a study of blood T cell repertoires in COVID-19. Study-wide background: Collection of acute and convalescent COVID-19 samples took place in the United States, Italy and Spain. PBMCs, B-cell-depleted T cells, or T cells were the source of the cDNA or gDNA that made up the material.

Original methodology: Reference gene primers were amplified, and this amplification served to estimate nucleated cell counts. Sequencing was performed with immunoSEQ multiplex PCR; in TCRdb, only in-frame clones are kept and a portion is missing. From that table come the V and J calls and clone size; the DNA was used to work out D and trimming. The repertoire holds about 100,000 clones, with about 85% as singletons. The sequence was obtained from a man aged 55 to 69 with acute or convalescent COVID-19. The rearrangement joins TRBV18 to TRBJ1-6; D gene uncertain. Source material: peripheral blood. The CDR3 DNA follows: TGTGCCAGCTCACCAGAAGTTTCGGATTCACCCCTCCACTTT. It yields the protein CASSPEVSDSPLHF.